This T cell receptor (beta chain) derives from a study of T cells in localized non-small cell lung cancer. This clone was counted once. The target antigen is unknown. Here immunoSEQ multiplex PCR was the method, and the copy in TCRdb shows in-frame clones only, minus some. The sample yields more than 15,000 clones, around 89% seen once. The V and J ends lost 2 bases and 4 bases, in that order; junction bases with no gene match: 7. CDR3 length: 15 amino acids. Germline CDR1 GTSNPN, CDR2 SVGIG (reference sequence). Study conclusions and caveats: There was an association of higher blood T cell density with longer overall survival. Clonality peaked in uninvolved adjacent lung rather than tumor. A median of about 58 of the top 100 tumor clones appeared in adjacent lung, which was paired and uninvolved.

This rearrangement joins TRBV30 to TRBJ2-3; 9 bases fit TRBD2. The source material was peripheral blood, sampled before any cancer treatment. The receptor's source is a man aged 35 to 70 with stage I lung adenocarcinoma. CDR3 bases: TGTGCCTGGAGTAGGAGACTAGCGGCCTCAGATACGCAGTATTTT. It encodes CAWSRRLAASDTQYF.